These 21 T cell receptor beta chains came from one sample sequenced in a study of T and B cells in COVID-19 patients. Each TRB amplification used 250-500 ng of genomic DNA from blood. TRB rearrangements were amplified by multiplex PCR with BIOMED2 TRB-A/B primers. TCRdb ran MiXCR on the multiplex PCR reads and lists one entry per CDR3 protein. The sample lists some 4,300 distinct CDR3 sequences, 25% to 35% occurring once. Sequenced: blood. These receptors originate from a human donor who had recovered from COVID-19.

The V gene is TRBV10-1, the J gene TRBJ2-1; 8 bases are a match to TRBD2. The CDR3 is made up of 14 amino acids. The trim removed 4 bases at V and 11 bases at J, leaving 10 bases unmatched. The germline V gene encodes CDR1 WNHNN and CDR2 SYGVQD (reference sequence). The CDR3 DNA is TGCGCCAGCAGTGTAAGCGGGAGTCCCGCCCAGCAGTTCTTC. This codes for CASSVSGSPAQQFF.

The V gene is TRBV20-1, the J gene TRBJ2-5; 10 bases are a match to TRBD2. There are 16 residues in the CDR3. The germline CDR1 and CDR2 sequences are DFQATT and SNEGSKA (reference sequence). V was pared by 4 bases and J by 2 bases, with 10 bases of the junction left unmatched. The DNA of the CDR3 is TGCAGTGCTAAAAATTTAGCGGGAGGTCAACAAGAGACCCAGTACTTC. Translation gives CSAKNLAGGQQETQYF.

Turning to this clonotype: This may be a read error, as it is one base from a much larger clone. The rearrangement uses TRBV19 and TRBJ2-3, with 13 bases fitting TRBD2. Germline CDR1 LNHDA, CDR2 SQIVND (reference sequence). The CDR3 runs 17 residues. V lost 5 bases to trimming and J lost 5 bases; unmatched junction nucleotides: 10. CDR3 region: CASSGILAGGPGDTQYF. CDR3 nucleotide sequence: TGTGCCAGTAGTGGAATACTAGCGGGAGGGCCTGGAGATACGCAGTATTTT.

By share, this clonotype ranks as medium-sized. This chain links TRBV6-5 with TRBJ2-7, with 7 bases aligning to TRBD1. CDR3 size: 13 residues. Germline V CDR1 and CDR2: MNHEY, SVGAGI. V was pared by 6 bases and J by 4 bases, with 6 bases of the junction left unmatched. The CDR3 sequence is CASSPRQGYEQYF. The CDR3 DNA reads TGTGCCAGCAGCCCAAGACAGGGTTACGAGCAGTACTTC.

The genes are TRBV5-1 and TRBJ2-5; TRBD2 aligns across 9 bases. V lost 4 bases, J lost 1 base, and 5 bases stayed unmatched. This CDR3 is 15 amino acids long. Germline values: CDR1 SGHRS, CDR2 YFSETQ. CDR3 coding DNA: TGCGCCAGCAGCCCCGCGGGAGGGCTCCAAGAGACCCAGTACTTC. Its translation is CASSPAGGLQETQYF.

The CDR3 region is CATSSGRARDTQYF. The CDR3, as DNA: TGTGCCACCAGCAGCGGGAGGGCCAGAGATACGCAGTATTTT. V is TRBV15 and J is TRBJ2-3; 8 nucleotides match TRBD2. The CDR3 is 14 residues long. Trimming cost V 3 bases and J 5 bases; bases outside gene matches: 4. Germline V gene sequence: CDR1 LNHNV, CDR2 YYDKDF (reference sequence).

The count of this clonotype is one. CDR3: CASSLQGATNEKLFF. The CDR3 DNA is TGTGCCAGCAGCCTCCAGGGTGCAACTAATGAAAAACTGTTTTTT. V usage is TRBV5-4 and J usage is TRBJ1-4, with a weak D call TRBD1 (5 bases). This CDR3 contains 15 residues. Trimming left V 4 bases short and J 0 bases short, with 10 bases between. Germline V CDR1 and CDR2: SGHNT, YYREEE (reference sequence).

The genes are TRBV12-3 or TRBV12-4 and TRBJ2-5; D perhaps matches TRBD2 (6 bases). The CDR3 extends over 14 amino acids. Trimming pared 2 bases from V and 4 bases from J, leaving 11 bases between. The CDR3 DNA is TGTGCCAGCAGTTTATCGGGAGCCATAGAGACCCAGTACTTC. It codes for CASSLSGAIETQYF.

The chain carries TRBV30 and TRBJ1-1; D gene ambiguous. The CDR3 length is 12 residues. Germline CDR1 reads GTSNPN; CDR2 reads SVGIG (reference sequence). Deletions cut 4 bases from V and 0 bases from J, with 6 bases between. The CDR3: CAWILMNTEAFF. For the CDR3, the DNA is TGTGCCTGGATCTTAATGAACACTGAAGCTTTCTTT. Drawing the rest from reference TRBV30 and TRBJ1-1, the complete variable domain is SQTIHQWPATLVQPVGSPLSLECTVEGTSNPNLYWYRQAAGRGLQLLFYSVGIGQISSEVPQNLSASRPQDRQFILSSKKLLLSDSGFYLCAWILMNTEAFFGQGTRLTVV.

V gene TRBV6-4 combines with J gene TRBJ2-7; D not resolved. There are 14 residues in the CDR3. Per the germline V gene, CDR1 is MRHNA and CDR2 is SNTAGT. Trimming took 5 bases from V and 2 from J, leaving 13 bases between them. CDR3 in amino acids: CASSYRTVAYEQYF. In nucleotides, the CDR3 is TGTGCCAGCAGTTACCGGACGGTAGCCTACGAGCAGTACTTC.

A note on this clonotype: A read error may be the cause here, since a much bigger clone is one base away. The chain employs TRBV29-1 and TRBJ1-2; 7 positions match TRBD1. V was clipped by 7 bases and J by 7 bases; unmatched bases: 9. The V gene's germline CDR1 is SQVTM and CDR2 ANQGSEA. The CDR3 length is 12 residues. This chain's CDR3 is CSALDRALGYTF. The CDR3 nucleotides read TGCAGCGCCCTAGACAGGGCACTTGGCTACACCTTC.

This clonotype is classed as medium-sized. The chain employs TRBV12-3 or TRBV12-4 and TRBJ2-6; D assignment may be TRBD1 or TRBD2 (5 bases each). CDR3 length: 16 residues. Deletions cut 5 bases from V and 4 bases from J, with 15 bases between. The CDR3 sequence is CASSRPWGTGANVLTF. The CDR3 DNA is TGTGCCAGCAGTCGCCCATGGGGGACCGGGGCCAACGTCCTGACTTTC.

This clonotype was found a few times. This rearrangement joins TRBV6-1 to TRBJ2-2; either TRBD1 or TRBD2 may fit D (5 bases each). Germline CDR1 reads MNHNS; CDR2 reads SASEGT. V lost 0 bases, J lost 4 bases, and 12 bases lay in between. CDR3 length: 16 residues. CDR3 nucleotides: TGTGCCAGCAGTGAAGCGGGGCTAGCACCCACCGGGGAGCTGTTTTTT. Its translation: CASSEAGLAPTGELFF.

This sequence joins TRBV7-4 and TRBJ1-1, with D uncertain. Per germline, CDR1 SGHVT and CDR2 SQSDAQ. The CDR3 has 12 residues. V lost 5 bases and J lost 7, with 11 bases in between. The CDR3 region is CASSPIGNEAFF. The CDR3 nucleotides are TGTGCCAGCAGCCCTATCGGGAATGAAGCTTTCTTT.

The chain uses TRBV27 and TRBJ2-1; TRBD1 matches at 8 bases. Germline V CDR1 and CDR2: MNHEY, SMNVEV (reference sequence). CDR3 size: 13 residues. V shed 6 bases, J shed 5 bases, and the junction held 3 bases outside the gene matches. The CDR3 reads CASRRTGNNEQFF. The CDR3 DNA reads as TGTGCCAGCAGACGGACAGGGAACAATGAGCAGTTCTTC.

V usage is TRBV19 and J usage is TRBJ1-1, with a weak D call TRBD1 (6 bases). Germline V gene lookup returns CDR1 LNHDA and CDR2 SQIVND (reference sequence). The CDR3 loop spans 13 amino acids. Trimming left V 3 bases short and J 6 bases short, with 11 bases between. In DNA form, the CDR3 reads TGTGCCAGTAGTATCACAGGGAGGGCTGAAGCTTTCTTT. Translated, it gives CASSITGRAEAFF.

This chain links TRBV5-1 with TRBJ2-3, with 7 bases identical to TRBD1. Germline V lookup: CDR1 SGHRS, CDR2 YFSETQ. J gave up 0 bases and V 4 bases, and 11 bases lay outside the gene matches. There are 17 residues in the CDR3. The CDR3 DNA reads as TGCGCCAGCAGCGGTCTAGGACAGGCCTCTAGCACAGATACGCAGTATTTT. Its translation: CASSGLGQASSTDTQYF. The complete variable domain, with remaining parts taken from reference TRBV5-1 and TRBJ2-3, reads KAGVTQTPRYLIKTRGQQVTLSCSPISGHRSVSWYQQTPGQGLQFLFEYFSETQRNKGNFPGRFSGRQFSNSRSEMNVSTLELGDSALYLCASSGLGQASSTDTQYFGPGTRLTVL.

The sample holds a few counts of this clonotype. This chain joins TRBV6-6 and TRBJ2-1; TRBD2 is a possible D gene (6 bases). This CDR3 is 17 amino acids long. V dropped 0 bases and J dropped 3 bases, with 15 bases sitting between them. Germline values: CDR1 MNHNY, CDR2 SVGAGI (reference sequence). CDR3 region: CASSYSGARGVYNEQFF. CDR3 nucleotide sequence: TGTGCCAGCAGTTACTCTGGGGCTCGCGGGGTCTACAATGAGCAGTTCTTC.

The chain joins TRBV7-9 to TRBJ2-2, with 13 bases aligning to TRBD2. Germline CDR1 and CDR2: SEHNR and FQNEAQ (reference sequence). CDR3 size: 17 residues. After removal of 5 bases from V and 5 bases from J, the junction contained 8 bases not matched to a gene. CDR3 protein: CASSLRTSGSYTGELFF. As DNA, the CDR3 is TGTGCCAGCAGCCTTCGGACTAGCGGGAGTTATACCGGGGAGCTGTTTTTT.

V and J are TRBV12-3 or TRBV12-4 and TRBJ1-2; no definite D call. With 2 bases removed from V and 4 bases from J, the gap between germline ends came to 8 bases. This CDR3 is built from 13 residues. The CDR3 DNA follows: TGTGCCAGCAGTTTAATTGGATTCTATGGCTACACCTTC. As protein: CASSLIGFYGYTF.

The sample holds a few counts of this clonotype. The chain couples TRBV7-9 to TRBJ2-2, with D possibly TRBD2 on 5 matching bases. The CDR3 contains 15 residues. Germline V CDR1 and CDR2: SEHNR, FQNEAQ (reference sequence). Deletions cut 5 bases from V and 4 bases from J, with 14 bases between. The CDR3 sequence is CASSPRGFGTGELFF. The DNA for the CDR3 is TGTGCCAGCAGCCCCCGCGGGTTTGGCACCGGGGAGCTGTTTTTT.